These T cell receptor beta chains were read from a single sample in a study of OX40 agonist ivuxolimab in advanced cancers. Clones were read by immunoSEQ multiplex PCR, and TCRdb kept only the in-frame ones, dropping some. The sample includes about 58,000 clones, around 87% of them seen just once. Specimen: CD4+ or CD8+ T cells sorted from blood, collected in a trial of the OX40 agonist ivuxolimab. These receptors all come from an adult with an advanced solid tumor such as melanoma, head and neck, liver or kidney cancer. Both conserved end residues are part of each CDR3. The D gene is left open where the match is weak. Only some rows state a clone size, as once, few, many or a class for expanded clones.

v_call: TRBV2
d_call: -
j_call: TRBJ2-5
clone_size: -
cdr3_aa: CASSEQETQYF
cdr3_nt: TGTGCCAGCAGTGAACAGGAGACCCAGTACTTC

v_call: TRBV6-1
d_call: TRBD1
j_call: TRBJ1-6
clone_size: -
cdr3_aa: CASADRVGSPLHF
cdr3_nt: TGTGCCAGCGCCGACAGGGTAGGGTCACCCCTCCACTTT

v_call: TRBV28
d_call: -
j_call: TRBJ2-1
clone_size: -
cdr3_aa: CASSLSLRNEQFF
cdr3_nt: TGTGCCAGCAGTTTATCCCTCCGCAATGAGCAGTTCTTC

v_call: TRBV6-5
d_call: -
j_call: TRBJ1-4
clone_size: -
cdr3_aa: CASSYLYGTNEKLFF
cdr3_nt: TGTGCCAGCAGTTACCTATACGGAACTAATGAAAAACTGTTTTTT

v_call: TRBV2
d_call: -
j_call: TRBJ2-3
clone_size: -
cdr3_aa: CASSERISALSTDTQYF
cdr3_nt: TGTGCCAGCAGTGAACGTATTAGCGCCCTTAGCACAGATACGCAGTATTTT

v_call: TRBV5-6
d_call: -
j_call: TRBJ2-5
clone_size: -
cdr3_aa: CASSDVPGFQETQYF
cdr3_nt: TGTGCCAGCAGCGATGTCCCGGGGTTCCAAGAGACCCAGTACTTC

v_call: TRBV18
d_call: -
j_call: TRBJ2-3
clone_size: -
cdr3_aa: CASSFGSLQGRGTDTQYF
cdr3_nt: TGTGCCAGCTCCTTCGGAAGCTTACAGGGACGTGGCACAGATACGCAGTATTTT

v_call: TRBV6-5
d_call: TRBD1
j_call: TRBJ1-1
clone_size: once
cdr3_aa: CASSRQGMNTEAFF
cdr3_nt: TGTGCCAGCAGCCGACAGGGCATGAACACTGAAGCTTTCTTT

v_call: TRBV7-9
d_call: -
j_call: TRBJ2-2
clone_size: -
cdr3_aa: CASSLRGGTNTGELFF
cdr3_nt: TGTGCCAGCAGCTTGAGGGGTGGGACGAACACCGGGGAGCTGTTTTTT

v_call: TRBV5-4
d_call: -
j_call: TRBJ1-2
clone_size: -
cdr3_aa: CASSLAFRSNGGIDGYTF
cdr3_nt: TGTGCCAGCAGCTTGGCGTTCCGTTCGAACGGGGGTATAGATGGCTACACCTTC

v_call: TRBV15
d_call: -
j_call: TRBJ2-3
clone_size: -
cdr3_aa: CATSRARGDPRGGDTQYF
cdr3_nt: TGTGCCACCAGCAGAGCCCGAGGGGACCCCCGGGGTGGAGATACGCAGTATTTT

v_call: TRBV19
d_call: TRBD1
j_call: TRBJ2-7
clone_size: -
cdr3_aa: CASSKGQRYEQYF
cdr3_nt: TGTGCCAGTAGTAAGGGACAGCGTTACGAGCAGTACTTC

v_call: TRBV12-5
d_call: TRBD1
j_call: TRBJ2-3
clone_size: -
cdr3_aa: CASGRTGVGTDTQYF
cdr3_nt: TGTGCTAGTGGTCGTACAGGGGTTGGCACAGATACGCAGTATTTT

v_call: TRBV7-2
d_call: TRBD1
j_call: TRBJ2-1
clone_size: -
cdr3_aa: CASSLGGGTGPQFF
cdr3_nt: TGTGCCAGCAGCTTAGGGGGGGGGACAGGGCCTCAGTTCTTC

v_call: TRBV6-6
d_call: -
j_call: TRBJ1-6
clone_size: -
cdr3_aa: CASSRGGVSYNSPLHF
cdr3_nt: TGTGCCAGCTCTCGGGGGGGGGTCTCCTATAATTCACCCCTCCACTTT

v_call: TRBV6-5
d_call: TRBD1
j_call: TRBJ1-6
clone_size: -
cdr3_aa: CASSYSDRGLSPLHF
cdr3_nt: TGTGCCAGCAGTTACTCGGACAGGGGGCTTTCACCCCTCCACTTT

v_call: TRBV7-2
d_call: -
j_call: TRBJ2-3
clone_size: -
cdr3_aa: CASSLAGGLSDTQYF
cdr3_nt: TGTGCCAGCAGCTTAGCGGGGGGGCTTTCAGATACGCAGTATTTT

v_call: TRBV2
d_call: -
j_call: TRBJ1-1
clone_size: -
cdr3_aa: CASTTSLGAAFF
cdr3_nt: TGTGCCAGCACCACAAGCCTGGGCGCGGCTTTCTTT

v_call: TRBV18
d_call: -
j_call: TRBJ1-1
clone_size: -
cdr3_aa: CASSSGPKGEAFF
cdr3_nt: TGTGCCAGCTCATCCGGCCCAAAGGGGGAAGCTTTCTTT

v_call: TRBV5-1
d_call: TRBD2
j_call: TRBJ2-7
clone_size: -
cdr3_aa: CASSLVASGGPTKNYEQYF
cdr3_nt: TGCGCCAGCAGCTTGGTAGCTAGCGGGGGGCCTACCAAGAACTACGAGCAGTACTTC

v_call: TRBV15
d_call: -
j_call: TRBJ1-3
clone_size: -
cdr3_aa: CATSRAAGRASGNTIYF
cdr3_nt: TGTGCCACCAGCAGAGCGGCGGGGAGAGCCTCTGGAAACACCATATATTTT

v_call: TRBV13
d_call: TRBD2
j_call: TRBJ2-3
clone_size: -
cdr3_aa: CASSLRTSGGHSTDTQYF
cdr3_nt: TGTGCCAGCAGCCTCCGGACTAGCGGGGGGCATAGCACAGATACGCAGTATTTT

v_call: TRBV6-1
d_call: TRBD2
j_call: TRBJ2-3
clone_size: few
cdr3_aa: CASSSGGYTDTQYF
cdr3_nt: TGTGCCAGCAGTAGCGGGGGATATACAGATACGCAGTATTTT

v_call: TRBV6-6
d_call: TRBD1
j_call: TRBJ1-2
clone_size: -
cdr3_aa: CASRDRGRPNYGYTF
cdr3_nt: TGTGCCAGCAGAGACAGGGGGCGACCCAACTATGGCTACACCTTC

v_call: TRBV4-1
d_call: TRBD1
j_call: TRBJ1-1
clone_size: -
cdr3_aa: CASRKGQGNTEAFF
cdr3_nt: TGCGCCAGCAGGAAAGGACAGGGGAACACTGAAGCTTTCTTT

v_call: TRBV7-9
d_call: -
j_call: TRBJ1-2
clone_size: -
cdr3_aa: CASSSWELPALYGYTF
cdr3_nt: TGTGCCAGCAGCTCCTGGGAACTCCCCGCTCTGTATGGCTACACCTTC

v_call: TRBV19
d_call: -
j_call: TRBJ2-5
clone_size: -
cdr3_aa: CASSLTAGLQETQYF
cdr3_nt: TGTGCCAGTAGCCTGACAGCCGGGCTTCAAGAGACCCAGTACTTC

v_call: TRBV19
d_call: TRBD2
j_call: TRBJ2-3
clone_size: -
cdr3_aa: CATADQRTSGPGTQYF
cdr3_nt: TGTGCCACCGCAGACCAACGGACTAGCGGGCCCGGAACGCAGTATTTT

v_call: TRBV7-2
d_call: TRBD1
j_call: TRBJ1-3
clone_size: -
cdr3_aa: CASSLNRGSGNTIYF
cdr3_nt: TGTGCCAGCAGCCTAAACAGGGGATCGGGAAACACCATATATTTT

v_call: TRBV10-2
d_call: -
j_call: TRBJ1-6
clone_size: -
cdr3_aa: CASSDGNNSPLHF
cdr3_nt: TGCGCCAGCAGTGACGGCAATAATTCACCCCTCCACTTT

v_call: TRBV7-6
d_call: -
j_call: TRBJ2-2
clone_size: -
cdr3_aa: CASSLGLGNTGELFF
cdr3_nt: TGTGCCAGCAGCTTAGGTCTAGGAAACACCGGGGAGCTGTTTTTT

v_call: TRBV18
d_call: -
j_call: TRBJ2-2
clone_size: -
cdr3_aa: CASSPRTAGTGELFF
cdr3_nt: TGTGCCAGCTCACCACGTACTGCCGGCACCGGGGAGCTGTTTTTT

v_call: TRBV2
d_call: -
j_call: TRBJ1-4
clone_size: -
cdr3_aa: CASSEGATNEKLFF
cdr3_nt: TGTGCCAGCAGTGAGGGGGCAACTAATGAAAAACTGTTTTTT

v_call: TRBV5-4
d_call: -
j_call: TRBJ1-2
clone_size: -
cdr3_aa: CASTGTDLGYTF
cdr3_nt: TGTGCCAGCACCGGGACTGACTTGGGCTACACCTTC

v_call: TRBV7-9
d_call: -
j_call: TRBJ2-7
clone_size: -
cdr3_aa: CASSPHGSPQQYF
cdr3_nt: TGTGCCAGCAGCCCTCATGGGTCTCCCCAGCAGTACTTC

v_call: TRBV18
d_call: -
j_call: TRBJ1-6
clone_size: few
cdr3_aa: CASSPVGGNSPLHF
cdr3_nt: TGTGCCAGCTCACCGGTCGGGGGGAATTCACCCCTCCACTTT

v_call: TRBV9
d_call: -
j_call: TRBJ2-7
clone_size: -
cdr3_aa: CASSARSRVSDEQYF
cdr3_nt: TGTGCCAGCAGCGCCCGCTCCAGGGTTTCGGACGAGCAGTACTTC

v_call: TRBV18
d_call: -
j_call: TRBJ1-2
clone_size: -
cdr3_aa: CASSPDTGQGYTF
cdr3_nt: TGTGCCAGCTCACCGGACACGGGGCAAGGCTACACCTTC

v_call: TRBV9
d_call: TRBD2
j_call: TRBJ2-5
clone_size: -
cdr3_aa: CASSVSGGRQETQYF
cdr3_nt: TGTGCCAGCAGCGTCAGCGGGGGCCGTCAAGAGACCCAGTACTTC

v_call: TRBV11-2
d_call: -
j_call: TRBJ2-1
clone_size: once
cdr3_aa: CASSQTRKVLEQFF
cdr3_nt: TGTGCCAGCAGCCAGACCAGAAAGGTCCTCGAGCAGTTCTTC

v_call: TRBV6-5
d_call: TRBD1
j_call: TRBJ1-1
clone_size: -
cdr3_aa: CASTVQGANTEAFF
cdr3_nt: TGTGCCAGCACCGTACAGGGGGCGAACACTGAAGCTTTCTTT

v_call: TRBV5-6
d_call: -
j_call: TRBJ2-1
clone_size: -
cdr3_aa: CASNVGVSSYNEQFF
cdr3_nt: TGTGCCAGCAATGTGGGGGTGAGCTCCTACAATGAGCAGTTCTTC

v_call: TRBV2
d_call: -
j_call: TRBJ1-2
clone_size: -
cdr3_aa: CASSGGRRTLGYTF
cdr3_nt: TGTGCCAGCAGTGGGGGACGGCGGACGTTGGGCTACACCTTC

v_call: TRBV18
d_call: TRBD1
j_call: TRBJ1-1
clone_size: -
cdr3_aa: CASSRAGTGSTEAFF
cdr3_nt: TGTGCCAGCTCTCGAGCCGGGACAGGGAGCACTGAAGCTTTCTTT

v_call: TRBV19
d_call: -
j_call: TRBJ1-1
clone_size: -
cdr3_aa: CASSMERDTEAFF
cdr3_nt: TGTGCCAGTAGTATGGAGAGAGACACTGAAGCTTTCTTT